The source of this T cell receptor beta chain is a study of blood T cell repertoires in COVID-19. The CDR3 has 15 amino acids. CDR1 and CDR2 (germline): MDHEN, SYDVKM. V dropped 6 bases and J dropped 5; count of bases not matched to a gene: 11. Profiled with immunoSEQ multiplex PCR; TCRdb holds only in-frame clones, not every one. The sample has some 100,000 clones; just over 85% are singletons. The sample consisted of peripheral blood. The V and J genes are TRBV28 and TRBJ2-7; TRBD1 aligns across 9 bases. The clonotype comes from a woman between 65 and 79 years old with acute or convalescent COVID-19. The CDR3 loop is CASSLGDRARNEQYF. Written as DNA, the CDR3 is TGTGCCAGCAGCTTAGGGGACAGGGCCCGTAACGAGCAGTACTTC.